By share, the clone carrying this T cell receptor beta chain counts as medium-sized. The antigen remains undetermined. Study-wide points: Tumor-infiltrating Treg TCR alpha and beta sequences overlapped most with tumor naive CD4+ T cells, then blood naive. Tumor memory CD4+ T cell TCR gene usage was found to cluster with blood and lymph node memory CD4+ cells and with lymph node naive CD4+ cells.

The germline CDR1 and CDR2 sequences are MDHEN and SYDVKM. Trimming shortened V by 8 bases and J by 0 bases, and 8 bases separated the two germline ends. The CDR3 length is 13 residues. Treg sorting used a CD4+CD25+CD127-/low gate. Semi-nested PCR with Nested Universal Primer A followed constant-region reverse priming of full-length variable regions. TCRdb fed the 5' RACE reads into MiXCR, producing one record per CDR3 protein. The table includes fewer than 12,000 distinct CDR3 sequences, about 15% detected once. The sequence was collected from a female donor with breast cancer. The sequenced material came from Tregs sorted from a lymph node. The chain joins TRBV28 to TRBJ2-1; weak D call: TRBD1 (5 bases). The CDR3 reads CASGDSSYNEQFF. The CDR3 bases are TGTGCCAGCGGTGACAGCTCCTACAATGAGCAGTTCTTC.